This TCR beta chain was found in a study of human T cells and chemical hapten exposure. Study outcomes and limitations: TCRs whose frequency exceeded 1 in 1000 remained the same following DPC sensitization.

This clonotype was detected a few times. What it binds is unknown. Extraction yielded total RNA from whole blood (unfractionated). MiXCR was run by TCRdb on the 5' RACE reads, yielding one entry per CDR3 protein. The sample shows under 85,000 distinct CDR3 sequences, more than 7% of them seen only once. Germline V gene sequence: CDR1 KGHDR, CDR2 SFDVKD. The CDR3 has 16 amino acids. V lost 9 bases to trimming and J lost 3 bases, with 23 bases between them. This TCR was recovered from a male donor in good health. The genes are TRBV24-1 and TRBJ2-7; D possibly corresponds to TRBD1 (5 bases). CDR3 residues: CATGLPDRAACYEQYF. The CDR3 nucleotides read TGTGCCACCGGATTACCTGACAGAGCTGCGTGCTACGAGCAGTACTTC.